This entry lists 31 T cell receptor beta chains sequenced from one sample in a study of shared clonotypes between healthy human individuals. Generated by immunoSEQ multiplex PCR, the TCRdb table keeps only in-frame clones and is missing some. The profile covers about 480,000 clones, with 75% to 80% appearing a single time and under 15% taken by the ten largest. Specimen: PBMCs. These receptors were collected from a woman between 40 and 55 years old in good health. Some clones in this sample may be carry-over from other donors' samples.

The chain couples TRBV15 to TRBJ1-2; no reliable D call. The CDR3 runs 13 residues. CDR1 LNHNV and CDR2 YYDKDF come from the germline V gene (reference sequence). Between the trimmed V and J ends, which lost 1 base and 3 bases, there was a span of 6 bases. For the CDR3, the DNA is TGTGCCACCAGCAGAGGTCAGGACTATGGCTACACCTTC. As protein: CATSRGQDYGYTF.

The V gene is TRBV18, the J gene TRBJ1-1, with 9 bases aligning to TRBD1. This CDR3 is 15 amino acids long. Germline V gene lookup returns CDR1 KGHSH and CDR2 LQKENI. The trim removed 4 bases at V and 3 bases at J, leaving 6 bases unmatched. CDR3 protein: CASSQATGGDTEAFF. CDR3 sequence (DNA): TGTGCCAGCTCACAGGCGACAGGGGGAGACACTGAAGCTTTCTTT.

The chain employs TRBV5-1 and TRBJ2-5; 11 bases align to TRBD2. The V gene's germline CDR1 is SGHRS and CDR2 YFSETQ. The CDR3 runs to 15 residues. V trimming: 4 bases; J trimming: 2 bases; junction bases outside the gene matches: 4. The CDR3 loop reads CASSLAGGEQETQYF. In DNA, the CDR3 is TGCGCCAGCAGCCTAGCGGGAGGAGAGCAAGAGACCCAGTACTTC.

The gene calls are TRBV5-1 and TRBJ1-1; D might be TRBD1 (5 bases). The CDR3 is made up of 14 amino acids. Deletions cut 4 bases from V and 5 bases from J, with 15 bases between. CDR1 is SGHRS, CDR2 YFSETQ, per germline. In DNA, the CDR3 is TGCGCCAGCAGCCCCGGGGGTGCGGGGACTGAAGCTTTCTTT. This translates into CASSPGGAGTEAFF. Drawing the rest from reference TRBV5-1 and TRBJ1-1, the complete variable domain is KAGVTQTPRYLIKTRGQQVTLSCSPISGHRSVSWYQQTPGQGLQFLFEYFSETQRNKGNFPGRFSGRQFSNSRSEMNVSTLELGDSALYLCASSPGGAGTEAFFGQGTRLTVV.

The CDR3 sequence: CASSLPGGGGYEQYF. Here the CDR3 DNA reads TGTGCCAGCAGTTTACCCGGGGGGGGCGGTTACGAGCAGTACTTC. The chain links TRBV28 to TRBJ2-7; 8 bases line up with TRBD2. Germline assignment: CDR1 MDHEN and CDR2 SYDVKM. Losses at the gene ends were 2 bases for V and 4 bases for J; bases not matched to a gene: 7. The CDR3 runs to 15 residues.

The chain uses TRBV29-1 and TRBJ2-1, with D tentatively TRBD1 (6 bases). The germline V gene has CDR1 SQVTM and CDR2 ANQGSEA. The CDR3 totals 14 residues. V lost 4 bases and J lost 5, with 15 bases in between. The CDR3 nucleotides read TGCAGCGTTGGGAATATCGCAGGGGACAATGAGCAGTTCTTC. As protein: CSVGNIAGDNEQFF.

Only a few counts were recorded for this clone. The rearrangement uses TRBV6-6 and TRBJ1-2; D perhaps matches TRBD1 (6 bases). The germline gives CDR1 MNHNY, CDR2 SVGAGI (reference sequence). V was pared by 8 bases and J by 7 bases, with 20 bases between. The CDR3 has 14 amino acids. CDR3 sequence (DNA): TGTGCCAGCCTTGCACAGGGAGGATCGGGTGGCTACACCTTC. Its protein product is CASLAQGGSGGYTF.

The chain is built from TRBV7-9 and TRBJ2-7; TRBD1 might be the D (5 bases). The V end lost 1 base, the J end lost 7 bases, and 8 bases lay between the germline ends. The CDR3 is 12 residues long. CDR1 SEHNR and CDR2 FQNEAQ come from the germline V gene (reference sequence). The CDR3, as DNA: TGTGCCAGCAGCTTAGATCAGGGAGAGCAGTACTTC. It is translated as CASSLDQGEQYF.

A remark on this clone: Within the sample, other DNA sequences also encode this same CDR3. This rearrangement joins TRBV30 to TRBJ2-5; D call uncertain. In germline, CDR1 is GTSNPN, CDR2 SVGIG (reference sequence). V was clipped by 0 bases and J by 5 bases, with 4 bases between them. The CDR3 has 11 residues. CDR3 coding DNA: TGTGCCTGGAGTGTGGGGGAGACCCAGTACTTC. It is translated as CAWSVGETQYF.

This chain links TRBV28 with TRBJ1-1; the D is unclear. The V end was cut by 3 bases, the J end by 0 bases, with 11 bases between. Per germline, CDR1 MDHEN and CDR2 SYDVKM. This CDR3 contains 15 residues. CDR3 DNA: TGTGCCAGCAGTTTCCCGCCGTCCATGAACACTGAAGCTTTCTTT. Its translation: CASSFPPSMNTEAFF.

Only a few counts were recorded for this clone. This chain connects TRBV23-1 to TRBJ2-7; either TRBD1 or TRBD2 may fit D (5 bases each). Being an ORF, TRBV23-1 has a function that is uncertain. V was trimmed by 7 bases and J by 0 bases, leaving 16 bases between them. This CDR3 is built from 15 residues. The CDR3 sequence is CASNGDGSYSYEQYF. The DNA of the CDR3 is TGCGCCAGCAACGGGGACGGCTCGTACTCCTACGAGCAGTACTTC.

The chain has TRBV6-6 and TRBJ2-3; 7 nucleotides match TRBD1. J was trimmed by 3 bases and V by 6 bases; bases with no gene match: 3. CDR1 is MNHNY, CDR2 SVGAGI, per germline (reference sequence). The CDR3 covers 13 residues. CDR3 protein: CASRRQGTDTQYF. The CDR3 DNA reads as TGTGCCAGCAGACGACAGGGTACAGATACGCAGTATTTT.

The V gene is TRBV5-6, the J gene TRBJ2-7; D remains unclear. Germline assignment: CDR1 SGHDT and CDR2 YYEEEE. The V gene lost 1 base and the J gene lost 3 bases, with 11 bases spanning the gap. The CDR3 loop spans 14 amino acids. The CDR3 region has the DNA TGTGCCAGCAGCTTGCGGGCGGAACGCTACGAGCAGTACTTC. This sequence encodes CASSLRAERYEQYF.

This chain connects TRBV27 to TRBJ1-1, with D maybe TRBD1 (5 bases). Trimming took off 6 bases at V and 0 bases at J, with 11 bases between the two ends. The CDR3 totals 14 residues. The germline V gene encodes CDR1 MNHEY and CDR2 SMNVEV (reference sequence). The chain's CDR3 is CASRRQPMNTEAFF. Here the CDR3 DNA reads TGTGCCAGCAGACGACAGCCCATGAACACTGAAGCTTTCTTT.

This clone was recorded only once. The gene calls are TRBV5-4 and TRBJ2-5; 16 bases line up with TRBD2. The CDR3 extends over 20 amino acids. Trimming removed 0 bases from V and 4 bases from J; junction bases left unmatched: 12. The V gene's germline CDR1 is SGHNT and CDR2 YYREEE (reference sequence). The CDR3 coding sequence is TGTGCCAGCAGCTTGGAAGGGACTAGCGGGAGGGCCAGGTTAGGAGAGACCCAGTACTTC. Amino acid sequence: CASSLEGTSGRARLGETQYF.

V usage is TRBV30 and J usage is TRBJ1-2; 9 bases map to TRBD1. Germline V gives CDR1 GTSNPN, CDR2 SVGIG (reference sequence). V lost 1 base and J lost 7; bases outside the gene matches: 10. This CDR3 is 15 amino acids long. CDR3 sequence (DNA): TGTGCCTGGAGTGGAGGGACAGGGTACCTGGCTGGCTACACCTTC. This gives the protein CAWSGGTGYLAGYTF.

V gene TRBV18 combines with J gene TRBJ2-1, with 11 positions matching TRBD2. J gave up 1 base and V 5 bases, and 1 base lay outside the gene matches. This CDR3 contains 15 residues. The germline CDR1 and CDR2 sequences are KGHSH and LQKENI. The CDR3 sequence: CASSTSGSSYNEQFF. CDR3 bases: TGTGCCAGCTCAACTAGCGGGAGTTCCTACAATGAGCAGTTCTTC.

The chain uses TRBV27 and TRBJ2-5; possibly TRBD2 for D (7 bases). The DNA end lines up better with TRBJ2-7; the J call may be wrong. Germline V gene data show CDR1 as MNHEY and CDR2 as SMNVEV (reference sequence). This CDR3 region has 18 residues. The CDR3 nucleotides are TGTGCCTCTACAAAAGGCCAGGGGAGCTACGGGAGGAGCTACGAGCAGTACTTC. Its protein is CASTKGQGSYGRSYEQYF.

The gene calls are TRBV5-1 and TRBJ2-3; the match to TRBD1 covers 10 bases. V lost 0 bases and J lost 7; bases outside the gene matches: 8. The CDR3 sequence is 16 residues long. Germline loops: CDR1 SGHRS, CDR2 YFSETQ. CDR3 loop: CASSLAPTGGSYTQYF. The CDR3 DNA sequence: TGCGCCAGCAGCTTGGCGCCGACAGGGGGCTCATATACGCAGTATTTT.

This clone was detected only once. The CDR3: CASSIRTGSGGYTGELFF. The CDR3 nucleotides are TGTGCCAGCAGTATCCGGACAGGAAGCGGGGGGTATACCGGGGAGCTGTTTTTT. The genes are TRBV28 and TRBJ2-2; 9 bases agree with TRBD2. V was clipped by 5 bases and J by 5 bases; unmatched bases: 15. The CDR3 runs 18 residues. Germline loops: CDR1 MDHEN, CDR2 SYDVKM.

The V call is TRBV5-5, the J call TRBJ1-2; no reliable D call. Deletions cut 0 bases from V and 2 bases from J, with 14 bases between. Germline values: CDR1 SGHKS, CDR2 YYEKEE (reference sequence). This CDR3 contains 16 residues. The CDR3 is CASSLAGWRMNYGYTF. CDR3 sequence (DNA): TGTGCCAGCAGCTTGGCAGGTTGGAGGATGAACTATGGCTACACCTTC. Full variable domain (rest looked up from reference TRBV5-5 and TRBJ1-2): DAGVTQSPTHLIKTRGQQVTLRCSPISGHKSVSWYQQVLGQGPQFIFQYYEKEERGRGNFPDRFSARQFPNYSSELNVNALLLGDSALYLCASSLAGWRMNYGYTFGSGTRLTVV.

This clone was seen just once. Written as DNA, the CDR3 is TGTGCCAGCAGTTCCGCAGCAGGGTTACTCTACGAGCAGTACTTC. Protein: CASSSAAGLLYEQYF. The chain uses TRBV11-2 and TRBJ2-7, with D maybe TRBD1 (5 bases). Germline V CDR1 and CDR2: SGHAT, FQNNGV. Trimming took off 6 bases at V and 3 bases at J, with 18 bases between the two ends. CDR3 length: 15 residues. The full variable domain, completed using reference TRBV11-2 and TRBJ2-7, is EAGVAQSPRYKIIEKRQSVAFWCNPISGHATLYWYQQILGQGPKLLIQFQNNGVVDDSQLPKDRFSAERLKGVDSTLKIQPAKLEDSAVYLCASSSAAGLLYEQYFGPGTRLTVT.

The chain links TRBV7-9 to TRBJ1-2, with D unresolved. Trimming stripped 6 bases from V and 2 bases from J, with 13 bases between. This CDR3 region has 14 residues. Germline CDR1 and CDR2: SEHNR and FQNEAQ (reference sequence). The CDR3 is CASRPLTENYGYTF. CDR3 sequence (DNA): TGTGCCAGCAGGCCGCTGACGGAGAACTATGGCTACACCTTC.

A word on this clone: This CDR3 is also generated by other DNA sequences in the sample. The J gene is TRBJ2-1, the V gene TRBV7-9; D not resolved. CDR3 length: 12 residues. Trimming removed 1 base at V and 5 bases at J, with 3 bases between. In germline, CDR1 is SEHNR, CDR2 FQNEAQ (reference sequence). CDR3 sequence reads: CASSLVDNEQFF. CDR3 in DNA: TGTGCCAGCAGCTTAGTCGACAATGAGCAGTTCTTC.

V gene TRBV9 combines with J gene TRBJ2-2; tentatively, D is TRBD1 or TRBD2 (5 bases each). The CDR3 runs to 14 residues. Germline loops: CDR1 SGDLS, CDR2 YYNGEE. The V gene lost 0 bases and the J gene lost 6 bases, with 9 bases spanning the gap. CDR3 loop: CASSVVGVAGELFF. The CDR3 nucleotides read TGTGCCAGCAGCGTAGTGGGGGTCGCCGGGGAGCTGTTTTTT.

This clone came up once. CDR3 bases: TGCGCCAGCAGCCAAGGTCGCAGGGACACAGATACGCAGTATTTT. The encoded protein is CASSQGRRDTDTQYF. V is TRBV4-1 and J is TRBJ2-3, with D maybe TRBD1 (5 bases). This CDR3 has 15 amino acids. Per germline, CDR1 MGHRA and CDR2 YSYEKL. The V and J ends lost 1 base and 2 bases respectively, with 10 bases between them.

The rearrangement uses TRBV5-1 and TRBJ2-2; 10 bases are a match to TRBD2. The CDR3 is made up of 16 amino acids. The germline V gene has CDR1 SGHRS and CDR2 YFSETQ. After removal of 0 bases from V and 4 bases from J, the junction contained 3 bases not matched to a gene. The CDR3 sequence: CASSLASGSLTGELFF. The DNA of the CDR3 is TGCGCCAGCAGCTTGGCTAGCGGGAGCCTCACCGGGGAGCTGTTTTTT.

The chain carries TRBV4-1 and TRBJ2-1; D is possibly TRBD2 (6 bases). Trimming shortened V by 2 bases and J by 9 bases, and 14 bases separated the two germline ends. This CDR3 is built from 14 residues. CDR1 is MGHRA, CDR2 YSYEKL, per germline. The CDR3 is CASSQPRAGTEQFF. The CDR3 DNA reads as TGCGCCAGCAGCCAACCTAGAGCGGGCACTGAGCAGTTCTTC.

The V and J genes are TRBV7-2 and TRBJ2-5; 10 bases agree with TRBD2. The CDR3 is 15 residues long. CDR1 is SGHTA and CDR2 is FQGNSA in the germline V gene. With 5 bases clipped from V and 11 bases from J, the junction kept 14 bases outside the gene matches. CDR3 bases: TGTGCCAGCAGCCCAAGGGGACTAGCGTCGAACCCGCAGTACTTC. This translates into CASSPRGLASNPQYF.

This clone has a handful of counts. This chain joins TRBV4-3 and TRBJ2-7, with D perhaps matching TRBD1 or TRBD2 (5 bases each). The CDR3 sequence is 17 residues long. Per the germline V gene, CDR1 is LGHNA and CDR2 is YSLEER. Trimming took 0 bases from V and 2 from J, leaving 17 bases between them. This CDR3 is CASSQDRGPSHAYEQYF. The CDR3 DNA sequence: TGCGCCAGCAGCCAAGATCGGGGCCCCTCCCATGCCTACGAGCAGTACTTC.

The V and J genes are TRBV11-1 and TRBJ1-5, with 8 bases aligning to TRBD1. This CDR3 has 13 amino acids. V lost 8 bases, J lost 3 bases, and 3 bases stayed unmatched. Per the germline V gene, CDR1 is SGHAT and CDR2 is FQDESV (reference sequence). The CDR3 protein is CASGRGPNQPQHF. CDR3 sequence (DNA): TGTGCCAGCGGCAGGGGGCCCAATCAGCCCCAGCATTTT.